Listed below are T cell receptor beta chains from one sample, sequenced in a study of T cells in localized non-small cell lung cancer. The table came from immunoSEQ multiplex PCR; TCRdb's copy has only in-frame clones and leaves some out. Here the sample spans 50,000 to 75,000 clones, about 90% being singletons. The material sequenced was peripheral blood, taken before any cancer treatment. The receptors here all came from a man aged 40 to 70 with stage I squamous cell lung carcinoma. CDR3s include the opening cysteine and the closing phenylalanine or tryptophan. A D gene is named only where the DNA matches it firmly. Only part of the rows carry a size: once, few, many, or a class if the clone is expanded.

V,size,D,J,CDR3,DNA
TRBV28,-,-,TRBJ2-7,CASRRDRQQYF,TGTGCCAGCAGAAGAGACAGGCAGCAGTACTTC
TRBV18,few,-,TRBJ1-2,CASSPILGPEGYTF,TGTGCCAGCTCACCCATTTTGGGCCCGGAGGGCTACACCTTC
TRBV6-1,-,TRBD1,TRBJ1-5,CASSVGQGGWNQPQHF,TGTGCCAGCAGTGTAGGACAGGGTGGATGGAATCAGCCCCAGCATTTT
TRBV6-6,-,TRBD2,TRBJ2-3,CASSHRTSGSSDTQYF,TGTGCCAGCAGTCACCGGACTAGCGGGAGTTCAGATACGCAGTATTTT
TRBV7-9,-,-,TRBJ1-2,CASSLEQPSGYGYTF,TGTGCCAGCAGCTTAGAACAACCAAGCGGCTATGGCTACACCTTC
TRBV5-6,-,TRBD1,TRBJ1-1,CASSWTGSTEAFF,TGTGCCAGCAGCTGGACAGGGAGTACTGAAGCTTTCTTT
TRBV30,-,TRBD2,TRBJ2-3,CAWTPLAGSTDTQYF,TGTGCCTGGACCCCCCTAGCGGGAAGCACAGATACGCAGTATTTT
TRBV7-8,-,TRBD2,TRBJ2-7,CASSSLAGVPSYEQYF,TGTGCCAGCAGCTCCTTAGCGGGAGTCCCCTCCTACGAGCAGTACTTC
TRBV27,-,-,TRBJ1-1,CASSRDIGNTEAFF,TGTGCCAGCAGCCGGGACATTGGAAACACTGAAGCTTTCTTT
TRBV9,-,-,TRBJ2-7,CASSVGGSSYEQYF,TGTGCCAGCAGCGTAGGGGGTAGCTCCTACGAGCAGTACTTC
TRBV7-2,-,-,TRBJ2-1,CASSLGSNNEQFF,TGTGCCAGCAGCTTAGGATCTAACAATGAGCAGTTCTTC
TRBV4-3,-,TRBD2,TRBJ2-1,CASSFGLAGYNEQFF,TGCGCCAGCAGTTTCGGACTAGCGGGCTACAATGAGCAGTTCTTC
TRBV28,-,-,TRBJ1-2,CASRSTGTYGYTF,TGTGCCAGCAGATCAACAGGGACCTATGGCTACACCTTC
TRBV6-1,-,-,TRBJ2-7,CASSFQGSDEQYF,TGTGCCAGCAGCTTCCAGGGTTCCGACGAGCAGTACTTC
TRBV11-3,-,-,TRBJ2-3,CASSLGSAGSTDTQYF,TGTGCCAGCAGCTTAGGGTCCGCTGGGAGCACAGATACGCAGTATTTT
TRBV12-5,-,-,TRBJ2-7,CASGLVQGGSYEQYF,TGTGCTAGTGGTTTGGTACAGGGTGGATCCTACGAGCAGTACTTC
TRBV6-4,-,-,TRBJ2-4,CATLTKNIQYF,TGTGCCACCCTGACCAAAAACATTCAGTACTTC
TRBV28,-,-,TRBJ2-1,CASTENYNEQFF,TGTGCCAGCACCGAGAACTACAATGAGCAGTTCTTC
TRBV9,-,-,TRBJ1-4,CASSVDLNTNEKLFF,TGTGCCAGCAGCGTAGATCTTAACACTAATGAAAAACTGTTTTTT
TRBV9,-,-,TRBJ1-2,CASSVDSYYGYTF,TGTGCCAGCAGCGTAGACAGCTACTATGGCTACACCTTC
TRBV13,-,TRBD1,TRBJ1-1,CASSSGGIPEAFF,TGTGCCAGCAGCTCAGGGGGAATCCCTGAAGCTTTCTTT
TRBV6-4,-,-,TRBJ2-3,CASSVGGPPYTQYF,TGTGCCAGCAGTGTTGGGGGTCCCCCCTATACGCAGTATTTT
TRBV28,-,-,TRBJ1-5,CASSYGPIPAQHF,TGTGCCAGCAGCTACGGACCGATTCCAGCCCAGCATTTT
TRBV19,-,-,TRBJ1-1,CASSTTVNTEAFF,TGTGCCAGTAGTACTACCGTGAACACTGAAGCTTTCTTT
TRBV15,-,-,TRBJ2-1,CATGLGWEQFF,TGTGCCACCGGACTTGGGTGGGAGCAGTTCTTC
TRBV27,-,-,TRBJ2-4,CASSFGVGGLAKNIQYF,TGTGCCAGCAGTTTTGGGGTGGGGGGCTTGGCCAAAAACATTCAGTACTTC
TRBV27,-,-,TRBJ1-2,CASSLYRDINGYTF,TGTGCCAGCAGTCTCTACCGGGACATAAACGGCTACACCTTC
TRBV7-2,-,-,TRBJ1-4,CASSTDSSNEKLFF,TGTGCCAGCAGCACGGACAGCTCTAATGAAAAACTGTTTTTT
TRBV5-4,-,-,TRBJ2-1,CASSPRLGDEQFF,TGTGCCAGCAGCCCCAGGCTCGGGGATGAGCAGTTCTTC
TRBV5-6,-,-,TRBJ2-2,CASSSRWSLKDTGELFF,TGTGCCAGCAGTTCTAGGTGGTCCCTGAAGGACACCGGGGAGCTGTTTTTT
TRBV27,-,-,TRBJ2-3,CASSFLSGRRDTDTQYF,TGTGCCAGCAGTTTTCTTTCTGGTCGGAGGGACACAGATACGCAGTATTTT
TRBV6-5,-,-,TRBJ1-2,CASSTRALDYGYTF,TGTGCCAGCAGTACCCGAGCCTTGGACTATGGCTACACCTTC
TRBV18,-,TRBD1,TRBJ1-5,CASSASKDRVWPQHF,TGTGCCAGCTCAGCAAGCAAGGACAGGGTATGGCCCCAGCATTTT
TRBV6-6,-,-,TRBJ2-4,CASSYPDPENIQYF,TGTGCCAGCAGTTACCCCGACCCAGAAAACATTCAGTACTTC
TRBV5-5,-,TRBD2,TRBJ2-1,CASSRLAGGNEQFF,TGTGCCAGCAGCCGACTAGCGGGAGGGAATGAGCAGTTCTTC
TRBV5-6,-,-,TRBJ1-2,CASSLINYGYTF,TGTGCCAGCAGCTTGATTAACTATGGCTACACCTTC
TRBV7-2,-,TRBD1,TRBJ1-2,CASSSTGGREYGYTF,TGTGCCAGCAGCTCTACAGGGGGCCGGGAGTATGGCTACACCTTC
TRBV6-6,-,TRBD1,TRBJ2-7,CASSSRGQGYEQYF,TGTGCCAGCAGTTCGCGGGGACAGGGCTACGAGCAGTACTTC
TRBV29-1,-,TRBD2,TRBJ2-1,CSIGASGSNEQFF,TGCAGCATTGGGGCTAGCGGGAGCAATGAGCAGTTCTTC
TRBV28,-,-,TRBJ1-5,CASRILHGLSAQHF,TGTGCCAGCAGGATCCTACACGGACTATCGGCCCAGCATTTT
TRBV15,-,TRBD2,TRBJ2-1,CATSRDFPGLAGGTYNEQFF,TGTGCCACCAGCAGAGATTTTCCGGGACTAGCGGGAGGTACTTACAATGAGCAGTTCTTC
TRBV27,-,-,TRBJ1-2,CASSSEHLPGADGYTF,TGTGCCAGCAGTTCAGAGCACCTTCCAGGGGCGGATGGCTACACCTTC
TRBV6-5,-,TRBD1,TRBJ1-2,CASTQTGTVNGYTF,TGTGCCAGCACACAGACAGGGACGGTGAATGGCTACACCTTC
TRBV7-2,-,-,TRBJ1-5,CASSSRQSNSNQPQHF,TGTGCCAGCAGCTCGAGACAGTCTAATAGCAATCAGCCCCAGCATTTT
TRBV19,-,TRBD2,TRBJ2-6,CASTRTSGRTGANVLTF,TGTGCCAGTACTCGGACTAGCGGGAGGACTGGGGCCAACGTCCTGACTTTC